This entry is about one T cell receptor (beta chain). Its specificity is unknown. From germline, CDR1 is MNHEY and CDR2 SMNVEV (reference sequence). V was trimmed by 3 bases and J by 3 bases, leaving 8 bases between them. This CDR3 has 13 residues. This entry comes from a study of cytomegalovirus exposure and HLA in healthy donors. Findings and caveats of the study: Productive status was seen about 90% or about 30% of the time for most TCR beta V segments in an earlier analysis.

At sampling all donors were nominally healthy, likely with unrecorded immune exposures. PCR was performed using 60 Vbeta and 13 Jbeta primers. In the original processing: In a later analysis, roughly 11 million of tens of millions of unique beta chains occurred in at least two donors. Profiled with immunoSEQ multiplex PCR; TCRdb holds only in-frame clones, not every one. That table gives V, J and clone size, and the DNA gave D and trimming. Among about 140,000 clones, around 70% were seen once, and the ten largest hold around 1.6%. The origin of this receptor is a woman aged 25 to 39 in good health and CMV-seronegative. The chain carries TRBV27 and TRBJ1-1; possible D gene TRBD1, 6 bases. Material: PBMCs. This chain's CDR3 is CASSLTGDTEAFF. For the CDR3, the DNA is TGTGCCAGCAGTTTGACAGGCGACACTGAAGCTTTCTTT.